This T cell receptor (beta chain) was recorded in a study of blood T cell repertoires in COVID-19. Study as a whole: Acute-phase and convalescent COVID-19 samples originated in the United States, Italy and Spain. The cDNA or gDNA used as material had been derived from T cells, B-cell-depleted T cells, or PBMCs.

Original processing methods: Amplified reference gene primers provided the basis for estimating nucleated cell counts. Measured with immunoSEQ multiplex PCR; TCRdb has only the in-frame clones, and not every one. The DNA gave D and trimming, while V, J and clone size come from that table. Of around 65,000 clones listed, over 80% were seen once; the top ten hold under 50%. Germline V CDR1 and CDR2: MNHEY, SVGAGI. CDR3 length: 13 residues. V gave up 6 bases and J gave up 0 bases, with 8 bases separating them. The specimen sequenced was peripheral blood. The chain is built from TRBV6-5 and TRBJ1-1; D unresolved. The source of this sequence is a human donor in a cohort sampled during active COVID-19. In nucleotides, the CDR3 is TGTGCCAGCAGAGTCAGTATGAACACTGAAGCTTTCTTT. It specifies CASRVSMNTEAFF.